This T cell receptor beta chain is drawn from a study of technical replicates of blood from several donors. Some clones are missing from TCRdb's copy, which holds only in-frame ones; the method was immunoSEQ multiplex PCR. The sample yields under 100,000 clones, about 94% seen once. J was trimmed by 4 bases and V by 9 bases; bases with no gene match: 12. The germline gives CDR1 SEHNR, CDR2 FQNEAQ (reference sequence). The CDR3 consists of 14 residues. Sequences were obtained from T cells isolated from PBMCs. This chain connects TRBV7-9 to TRBJ2-7; 7 nucleotides agree with TRBD1. The source of this sequence is a human donor in good health. CDR3 sequence: CARFSFGGQYEQYF. The CDR3, as DNA: TGTGCCAGATTTTCCTTTGGGGGACAGTACGAGCAGTACTTC.